Listed below are T cell receptor beta chains from one sample, sequenced in a study of T cell responses to AZD1222 COVID-19 vaccine. Data came from immunoSEQ multiplex PCR; TCRdb stores just in-frame clones and leaves some out. The sample consists of over 100,000 clones, about nine tenths of them appearing once. Sequenced here: peripheral blood, sampled on day 0 of AZD1222 vaccination. These receptors were taken from an adult in good health. Each CDR3 is given with its conserved first and last residue. A D gene is named only where the DNA matches it firmly. For some rows the clone size is stated as once, few or many, or as a class when expanded; others skip it.

cdr3_aa | cdr3_nt | v_call | clone_size | d_call | j_call
CASSHTSGTGGYTF | TGCGCCAGCAGCCACACCTCAGGGACAGGGGGCTACACCTTC | TRBV4-3 | . | TRBD1 | TRBJ1-2
CASIDSRMNTEAFF | TGTGCCAGCATAGACAGCAGGATGAACACTGAAGCTTTCTTT | TRBV6-5 | . | . | TRBJ1-1
CASSWAPNTGELFF | TGTGCCAGCAGCTGGGCCCCGAACACCGGGGAGCTGTTTTTT | TRBV6-2/TRBV6-3 | once | . | TRBJ2-2
CASGTYGYYEQYF | TGTGCCAGCGGTACTTACGGATACTACGAGCAGTACTTC | TRBV27 | . | . | TRBJ2-7
CASSYSKARGLYEQYF | TGTGCCAGCAGTTACTCGAAAGCGCGGGGGCTATACGAGCAGTACTTC | TRBV6-5 | . | . | TRBJ2-7
CASSWTGTSGGAADTQYF | TGTGCCAGCAGCTGGACCGGGACTAGCGGGGGGGCCGCAGATACGCAGTATTTT | TRBV7-3 | . | TRBD2 | TRBJ2-3
CASSYGGSTDTQYF | TGTGCCAGCTCATACGGCGGTAGCACAGATACGCAGTATTTT | TRBV18 | . | . | TRBJ2-3
CASNLGQGHYGYTF | TGTGCCAGCAATTTAGGGCAGGGTCACTATGGCTACACCTTC | TRBV28 | . | . | TRBJ1-2
CASAMANPNTDTQYF | TGCGCCAGCGCCATGGCTAACCCGAACACAGATACGCAGTATTTT | TRBV4-1 | . | . | TRBJ2-3
CATAMMDSLSGGYF | TGTGCCACCGCTATGATGGACTCACTCTCCGGGGGGTATTTT | TRBV15 | . | . | TRBJ2-3
CASSLGGADPTNEKLFF | TGTGCCAGCAGCTTAGGTGGGGCAGACCCAACTAATGAAAAACTGTTTTTT | TRBV7-2 | once | . | TRBJ1-4
CSVEEAGLFF | TGCAGCGTTGAAGAAGCGGGACTGTTTTTT | TRBV29-1 | . | . | TRBJ1-4
CASSSRSGNTIYF | TGTGCCAGCAGTTCCCGATCTGGAAACACCATATATTTT | TRBV12-3/TRBV12-4 | . | . | TRBJ1-3
CASQPTGSSNQPQHF | TGTGCCAGCCAGCCCACAGGGAGCAGCAATCAGCCCCAGCATTTT | TRBV28 | . | . | TRBJ1-5
CSARVVNEQFF | TGCAGTGCTAGAGTAGTGAATGAGCAGTTCTTC | TRBV20-1 | . | . | TRBJ2-1
CASSLVRGNEQFF | TGTGCCAGCAGTTTGGTCAGGGGGAATGAGCAGTTCTTC | TRBV6-5 | . | TRBD1 | TRBJ2-1
CASSVSQQETQYF | TGTGCCAGCAGCGTAAGCCAACAAGAGACCCAGTACTTC | TRBV9 | . | . | TRBJ2-5
CASSESLQETQYF | TGTGCCAGCAGTGAGTCCCTACAAGAGACCCAGTACTTC | TRBV2 | . | . | TRBJ2-5
CASARTGGEGGYTF | TGTGCCAGCGCAAGGACAGGGGGGGAGGGTGGCTACACCTTC | TRBV2 | . | TRBD1 | TRBJ1-2
CASSVTGGASYEQYF | TGTGCCAGCAGTGTGACAGGGGGCGCCTCCTACGAGCAGTACTTC | TRBV27 | . | TRBD1 | TRBJ2-7
CAWRFGDYTGELFF | TGTGCCTGGAGGTTCGGGGATTACACCGGGGAGCTGTTTTTT | TRBV30 | . | . | TRBJ2-2
CASSEGQGITYEQYF | TGTGCCAGCAGTGAAGGACAGGGCATCACCTACGAGCAGTACTTC | TRBV2 | . | TRBD1 | TRBJ2-7
CASSVQGDQPQHF | TGTGCCAGCAGCGTACAGGGAGATCAGCCCCAGCATTTT | TRBV7-9 | . | . | TRBJ1-5
CATADRVKSSYNEQFF | TGTGCCACTGCGGACAGGGTCAAGAGCTCCTACAATGAGCAGTTCTTC | TRBV24-1 | . | TRBD1 | TRBJ2-1
CASSLETGVNYGYTF | TGTGCCAGCAGCTTAGAGACAGGGGTAAACTATGGCTACACCTTC | TRBV7-2 | . | TRBD1 | TRBJ1-2
CASSPRDGREPQHF | TGTGCCAGCAGCCCTCGGGACGGTCGGGAGCCCCAGCATTTT | TRBV27 | . | . | TRBJ1-5
CASSYAGQGKFNEQFF | TGTGCCAGCAGTTATGCCGGACAGGGGAAGTTTAATGAGCAGTTCTTC | TRBV28 | . | TRBD1 | TRBJ2-1
CASSLDSPSDTQYF | TGCGCCAGCAGCTTGGATAGTCCGTCAGATACGCAGTATTTT | TRBV5-1 | . | . | TRBJ2-3
CASSRDRVTAYGYTF | TGTGCCAGCAGCCGGGACAGGGTGACGGCTTATGGCTACACCTTC | TRBV6-5 | . | TRBD1 | TRBJ1-2
CASSQAGTWSTDTQYF | TGTGCCAGCAGCCAAGCCGGGACCTGGTCCACAGATACGCAGTATTTT | TRBV3-1/TRBV3-2 | . | . | TRBJ2-3
CASSIPPGGGQPQHF | TGTGCCAGTAGTATTCCCCCGGGGGGAGGGCAGCCCCAGCATTTT | TRBV19 | . | . | TRBJ1-5
CASSLRGTGVTQYF | TGTGCCAGCAGCCTTAGAGGGACAGGGGTTACCCAGTACTTC | TRBV7-2 | . | TRBD1 | TRBJ2-5
CASSLVTGTGEFSGANVLTF | TGTGCCAGCAGCTTAGTAACCGGGACAGGGGAATTTTCTGGGGCCAACGTCCTGACTTTC | TRBV11-3 | once | TRBD1 | TRBJ2-6
CASSQTGERAGELFF | TGCGCCAGCAGCCAGACGGGGGAGAGAGCCGGGGAGCTGTTTTTT | TRBV4-3 | . | . | TRBJ2-2
CATSRVTGELFF | TGTGCCACCAGCAGAGTCACCGGGGAGCTGTTTTTT | TRBV15 | . | . | TRBJ2-2